This TCR beta chain was identified in a study of OX40 agonist ivuxolimab in advanced cancers. TCRdb keeps only in-frame clones here, not all; method: immunoSEQ multiplex PCR. The table shows 30,000 to 40,000 clones, with more than 70% occurring only once. A note on this clone: Its specificity is not known.

Study-wide results and caveats: Partial responders at 0.1-3.0 mg/kg showed near-lowest clonal expansion. Clones of CD4+ and CD8+ blood T cells grew by week 6 at doses of 0.1 to 3.0 mg/kg.

People who had autoimmune disease history or systemic immunosuppression were excluded. Blood samples were obtained at baseline, cycle 4 day 1, and cycle 7 day 1. V lost 2 bases to trimming and J lost 9 bases, with 16 bases between them. Germline CDR1 is MNHNY and CDR2 is SVGAGI (reference sequence). The CDR3 consists of 14 residues. The material sequenced was CD4+ or CD8+ T cells sorted from blood, taken in a trial of the OX40 agonist ivuxolimab. This TCR came from an adult with an advanced solid tumor such as melanoma, head and neck, liver or kidney cancer. The V and J genes are TRBV6-6 and TRBJ1-2; D is undetermined. In DNA form, the CDR3 reads TGTGCCAGCAGTTACACGGGCGGGGAGCCTAGCTACACCTTC. This gives the protein CASSYTGGEPSYTF.